Below, 32 T cell receptor beta chains from the same sample are listed, as sequenced in a study of blood T cell repertoires in COVID-19 (TCRdb year 2020). Receptors were amplified or captured by the immunoSEQ multiplex PCR assay. In its TCRdb copy, this immuneACCESS table keeps in-frame sequences only and misses some clones. Where compared with another copy, unresolved V genes explain less than half of these, and the others have no known cause. For this sample the table gives about 140,000 clones, of which 84% were detected only once. The biggest ten clones account for approximately 5.8% of the sample. What was sequenced was peripheral blood. The receptors originated from a human donor in a cohort sampled during active COVID-19.

J is TRBJ1-2 and V is TRBV25-1, with 12 positions matching TRBD1. The germline V gene encodes CDR1 MGHDK and CDR2 SYGVNS. The CDR3 extends over 15 amino acids. After removal of 8 bases from V and 6 bases from J, the junction contained 10 bases not matched to a gene. DNA of the CDR3: TGTGCCAGCGACGGAGGGACAGGGGGCATCCATGGCTACACCTTC. Translated, it gives CASDGGTGGIHGYTF.

This chain joins TRBV5-4 and TRBJ1-6; D remains ambiguous. The CDR3 runs 15 residues. Germline V CDR1 and CDR2: SGHNT, YYREEE (reference sequence). V was shortened by 0 bases and J by 5 bases, with 9 bases between the two germline ends. CDR3 region: CASSLGTINNSPLHF. The CDR3 DNA reads TGTGCCAGCAGCTTGGGAACAATAAATAATTCACCCCTCCACTTT.

J is TRBJ2-7 and V is TRBV3-1 (or the pseudogene TRBV3-2); 14 bases are a match to TRBD2. The germline gives CDR1 LGHDT, CDR2 YNNKEL (reference sequence). V gave up 3 bases and J gave up 12 bases; unmatched junction bases: 7. This CDR3 spans 14 amino acids. CDR3 amino acids: CASSQTSGGGTRYF. In nucleotides, the CDR3 is TGTGCCAGCAGCCAGACTAGCGGGGGGGGTACACGGTACTTC.

The chain employs TRBV7-2 and TRBJ2-2; 9 bases fit TRBD2. V was clipped by 6 bases and J by 5 bases; unmatched bases: 7. The CDR3 is 15 residues long. Germline assignment: CDR1 SGHTA and CDR2 FQGNSA. CDR3 protein: CASSLLAGTTGELFF. CDR3 in DNA: TGTGCCAGCAGTCTCCTAGCGGGGACGACCGGGGAGCTGTTTTTT. The full variable domain, with the rest looked up from reference TRBV7-2 and TRBJ2-2, is GAGVSQSPSNKVTEKGKDVELRCDPISGHTALYWYRQSLGQGLEFLIYFQGNSAPDKSGLPSDRFSAERTGGSVSTLTIQRTQQEDSAVYLCASSLLAGTTGELFFGEGSRLTVL.

The chain carries TRBV9 and TRBJ2-3, with D possibly TRBD1 on 5 matching bases. V shed 0 bases and J shed 1 base, with 24 bases lying between them. In germline, CDR1 is SGDLS, CDR2 YYNGEE. There are 20 residues in the CDR3. The CDR3 bases are TGTGCCAGCAGCGTAGAGGCAGGGTTAACTAATTTAGTCGGCACAGATACGCAGTATTTT. Translated, it gives CASSVEAGLTNLVGTDTQYF.

The rearrangement uses TRBV11-1 and TRBJ1-1; 10 bases match TRBD1. The CDR3 is made up of 15 amino acids. V lost 5 bases, J lost 4 bases, and 7 bases stayed unmatched. Germline V CDR1 and CDR2: SGHAT, FQDESV (reference sequence). This CDR3 reads CASSLRDRGGTEAFF. The CDR3 DNA sequence: TGTGCCAGCAGCCTACGGGACAGGGGAGGCACTGAAGCTTTCTTT.

The rearrangement links TRBV28 to TRBJ1-2; perhaps TRBD1 as D (6 bases). Trimming pared 6 bases from V and 5 bases from J, leaving 13 bases between. The CDR3 runs to 13 residues. CDR1 and CDR2 (germline): MDHEN, SYDVKM. This CDR3 reads CASSLDSSYGYTF. CDR3 sequence (DNA): TGTGCCAGCAGCCTGGACAGCTCTTATGGCTACACCTTC.

The chain has TRBV20-1 and TRBJ1-2; possible D gene TRBD1, 6 bases. With 2 bases removed from V and 10 bases from J, the gap between germline ends came to 11 bases. Germline-derived CDR1 and CDR2 are DFQATT and SNEGSKA (reference sequence). The CDR3 runs to 11 residues. This CDR3 is CSARNREYYTF. Written as DNA, the CDR3 is TGCAGTGCTAGAAACAGGGAGTACTACACCTTC.

The chain carries TRBV19 and TRBJ2-5; 7 bases map to TRBD2. CDR1 is LNHDA, CDR2 SQIVND, per germline (reference sequence). V was clipped by 3 bases and J by 4 bases; unmatched bases: 5. CDR3 length: 14 amino acids. The CDR3, as DNA: TGTGCCAGTAGTATGAAGGAGCGGGGAGAGACCCAGTACTTC. It translates to CASSMKERGETQYF.

V is TRBV9 and J is TRBJ1-6; tentative D call: TRBD1 (5 bases). CDR1 and CDR2 from the germline V gene are SGDLS and YYNGEE. V lost 4 bases and J 5 bases, leaving 16 bases between the germline ends. The CDR3 is 16 amino acids. The chain's CDR3 is CASSPDSRGDNSPLHF. In nucleotides, the CDR3 is TGTGCCAGCAGCCCAGATTCGCGGGGGGATAATTCACCCCTCCACTTT.

This rearrangement joins TRBV7-2 to TRBJ2-3; 7 bases map to TRBD2. J was trimmed by 1 base and V by 5 bases; bases with no gene match: 9. The CDR3 runs 16 residues. From germline, CDR1 is SGHTA and CDR2 FQGNSA. The CDR3, as DNA: TGTGCCAGCAGCCAGCTTGGGGCGGGGGGCACAGATACGCAGTATTTT. Translating gives CASSQLGAGGTDTQYF.

This clone was counted only a few times. The V call is TRBV19, the J call TRBJ1-5; D gene ambiguous. This CDR3 has 15 amino acids. Germline V gene lookup returns CDR1 LNHDA and CDR2 SQIVND (reference sequence). Trimming took 2 bases from V and 0 from J, leaving 8 bases between them. CDR3 amino acids: CASSISSYSNQPQHF. The CDR3 DNA follows: TGTGCCAGTAGTATAAGCTCTTATAGCAATCAGCCCCAGCATTTT.

In DNA form, the CDR3 reads TGTGCCAGCAGTGAAGGCGGGGGGGCCAACAATGAGCAGTTCTTC. Its protein product is CASSEGGGANNEQFF. The chain employs TRBV6-4 and TRBJ2-1; 9 positions match TRBD2. Germline V CDR1 and CDR2: MRHNA, SNTAGT. V lost 3 bases to trimming and J lost 5 bases; unmatched junction nucleotides: 5. The CDR3 consists of 15 residues.

The gene calls are TRBV20-1 and TRBJ1-1; no clear D. CDR1 DFQATT and CDR2 SNEGSKA come from the germline V gene (reference sequence). Trimming pared 7 bases from V and 1 base from J, leaving 4 bases between. The CDR3 has 10 amino acids. In nucleotides, the CDR3 is TGCAGTGTCAGGAACACTGAAGCTTTCTTT. Translation: CSVRNTEAFF.

V usage is TRBV5-4 and J usage is TRBJ1-5; D may be TRBD1 (5 bases). Trimming took off 0 bases at V and 1 base at J, with 11 bases between the two ends. There are 16 residues in the CDR3. Germline V gene lookup returns CDR1 SGHNT and CDR2 YYREEE (reference sequence). The CDR3 loop reads CASSLDGGVSNQPQHF. CDR3 nucleotides: TGTGCCAGCAGCTTGGACGGGGGTGTAAGCAATCAGCCCCAGCATTTT.

V usage is TRBV4-3 and J usage is TRBJ2-7, with D perhaps TRBD2 (5 bases). This CDR3 spans 13 amino acids. Trimming shortened V by 0 bases and J by 9 bases, and 12 bases separated the two germline ends. Germline V gene lookup returns CDR1 LGHNA and CDR2 YSLEER. CDR3 sequence reads: CASSQDGRDVQYF. In nucleotides, the CDR3 is TGCGCCAGCAGCCAAGATGGTCGGGATGTGCAGTACTTC.

This chain joins TRBV3-1 (or the pseudogene TRBV3-2) and TRBJ2-6, with a tentative D call TRBD1 (6 bases). Trimming took 3 bases from V and 2 from J, leaving 32 bases between them. CDR3 length: 23 residues. Germline CDR1 is LGHDT and CDR2 is YNNKEL (reference sequence). The CDR3 DNA follows: TGTGCCAGCAGCCAGGCCCCCCACCCCCGTCTGGGGGCGAAAGGCGCTGGGGCCAACGTCCTGACTTTC. Translated: CASSQAPHPRLGAKGAGANVLTF.

The rearrangement uses TRBV7-8 and TRBJ2-1, with 14 positions matching TRBD2. Unmatched junction bases numbered 8, after V lost 3 bases and J lost 10 bases. Germline CDR1 reads SGHVS; CDR2 reads FQNEAQ. The CDR3 has 16 residues. The CDR3 here is CASSFGTSGGRGEQFF. Written as DNA, the CDR3 is TGTGCCAGCAGCTTTGGGACTAGCGGGGGCCGGGGGGAGCAGTTCTTC.

A note on this clone: This same CDR3 is encoded by further DNA sequences in the sample. The V call is TRBV7-2, the J call TRBJ2-3, with unresolved D. V was shortened by 0 bases and J by 0 bases, with 4 bases between the two germline ends. Germline V gives CDR1 SGHTA, CDR2 FQGNSA. This CDR3 comprises 14 residues. In DNA, the CDR3 is TGTGCCAGCAGCTTAGCGAGTAGCACAGATACGCAGTATTTT. As protein: CASSLASSTDTQYF.

V usage is TRBV9 and J usage is TRBJ1-2, with 9 bases that match TRBD1. V was pared by 5 bases and J by 6 bases, with 8 bases of the junction left unmatched. The V gene's germline CDR1 is SGDLS and CDR2 YYNGEE. The CDR3 has 14 amino acids. The CDR3 reads CASSASTGGNGYTF. CDR3 nucleotides: TGTGCCAGCAGTGCTTCGACAGGGGGGAATGGCTACACCTTC.

The V gene is TRBV7-6, the J gene TRBJ2-2; 11 bases are shared with TRBD1. This CDR3 region has 18 residues. The trim removed 3 bases at V and 6 bases at J, leaving 12 bases unmatched. The germline CDR1 and CDR2 sequences are SGHVS and FNYEAQ. CDR3 loop: CASSFPPGGTGGPGELFF. Written as DNA, the CDR3 is TGTGCCAGCAGCTTCCCCCCTGGGGGGACAGGGGGGCCCGGGGAGCTGTTTTTT.

The J gene is TRBJ2-3, the V gene TRBV4-1; 14 bases are a match to TRBD2. V was pared by 1 base and J by 3 bases, with 3 bases of the junction left unmatched. Germline CDR1 is MGHRA and CDR2 is YSYEKL. This CDR3 region has 17 residues. CDR3 bases: TGCGCCAGCAGCCAAGGACTAGCGGGGGGGCCAACAGATACGCAGTATTTT. This encodes CASSQGLAGGPTDTQYF.

A word on this clone: The DNA is omitted, as the CDR3 cannot be located on it reliably, and the CDR3 follows TCRdb's listing. The J gene is TRBJ2-7, the V gene TRBV27; TRBD1 is the table's D call and was not checked against the DNA. The CDR3 adds up to 18 amino acids, both ends counted. Looked up from germline, CDR1 is MNHEY and CDR2 is SMNVEV (reference sequence). CDR3 amino acids: CASSLSGIWQWTHYEQYF.

In this sample, this clone turned up a few times. The CDR3 here is CASSLDLGGLVRLHF. CDR3 nucleotides: TGTGCCAGCAGCTTAGATCTGGGGGGGCTGGTGCGCCTCCACTTT. The J gene is TRBJ1-6, the V gene TRBV7-9; D may be TRBD1 (6 bases). V was shortened by 1 base and J by 15 bases, with 19 bases between the two germline ends. Germline V lookup: CDR1 SEHNR, CDR2 FQNEAQ (reference sequence). The CDR3 runs 15 residues.

This clone appeared a few times. V and J are TRBV14 and TRBJ1-1; tentatively, D is TRBD1 (5 bases). The V and J ends lost 2 bases and 6 bases respectively, with 13 bases between them. Germline V gene lookup returns CDR1 SGHDN and CDR2 FVKESK. This CDR3 is built from 14 residues. The CDR3 reads CASSQYGGGSEAFF. CDR3 nucleotides: TGTGCCAGCAGCCAATATGGGGGAGGCTCTGAAGCTTTCTTT.

This rearrangement joins TRBV6-2 or TRBV6-3 to TRBJ2-5, with 10 bases that match TRBD2. This CDR3 has 14 residues. V dropped 5 bases and J dropped 7; count of bases not matched to a gene: 7. CDR1 MNHEY and CDR2 SVGEGT come from the germline V gene. CDR3 sequence reads: CASSISGGAVTQYF. Here the CDR3 DNA reads TGTGCCAGCAGTATAAGCGGGGGGGCGGTGACCCAGTACTTC.

The CDR3 loop reads CASSQGPETGGNSYGYTF. The CDR3 DNA reads as TGTGCCAGCAGCCAAGGGCCGGAGACAGGGGGGAATTCATATGGCTACACCTTC. The rearrangement links TRBV3-1 (or the pseudogene TRBV3-2) to TRBJ1-2; 9 nucleotides match TRBD1. CDR3 size: 18 residues. Unmatched junction bases numbered 14, after V lost 1 base and J lost 5 bases. Germline-derived CDR1 and CDR2 are LGHDT and YNNKEL (reference sequence).

The rearrangement uses TRBV19 and TRBJ2-2; the D gene is possibly TRBD1 (5 bases). The CDR3 length is 12 residues. V was clipped by 3 bases and J by 14 bases, with 13 bases between them. CDR1 is LNHDA, CDR2 SQIVND, per germline (reference sequence). CDR3 coding DNA: TGTGCCAGTAGTATCGGCGTCAGGGTCCTGTTTTTT. Translating gives CASSIGVRVLFF.

Only a few counts were recorded for this clone. The rearrangement joins TRBV6-5 to TRBJ1-2; D is unresolved. V shed 4 bases and J shed 8 bases, with 14 bases lying between them. Germline CDR1 is MNHEY and CDR2 is SVGAGI. The CDR3 covers 13 residues. The CDR3 nucleotides read TGTGCCAGCAGTTCTGACAAAGAAAGGGGCTACACCTTC. Translating gives CASSSDKERGYTF.

The V gene is TRBV7-9, the J gene TRBJ1-6; 7 bases agree with TRBD1. The CDR3 extends over 15 amino acids. Per the germline V gene, CDR1 is SEHNR and CDR2 is FQNEAQ (reference sequence). V dropped 5 bases and J dropped 7; count of bases not matched to a gene: 8. The CDR3, as DNA: TGTGCCAGCAGCGCTCTGACGGACAGGAATTCACCCCTCCACTTT. This encodes CASSALTDRNSPLHF.

CDR3 DNA: TGTGCCAGCAGTGAATTAGGGGCGGCGAAGGATACGCAGTATTTT. Translating gives CASSELGAAKDTQYF. The chain carries TRBV25-1 and TRBJ2-3; the D gene is possibly TRBD1 (5 bases). The CDR3 consists of 15 residues. Trimming removed 1 base from V and 6 bases from J, with 14 bases in between. Looked up from germline, CDR1 is MGHDK and CDR2 is SYGVNS. Complete variable domain (other parts from reference TRBV25-1 and TRBJ2-3): EADIYQTPRYLVIGTGKKITLECSQTMGHDKMYWYQQDPGMELHLIHYSYGVNSTEKGDLSSESTVSRIRTEHFPLTLESARPSHTSQYLCASSELGAAKDTQYFGPGTRLTVL.

The chain has TRBV4-3 and TRBJ2-2; D not certain. The CDR3 extends over 13 amino acids. Germline loops: CDR1 LGHNA, CDR2 YSLEER. V was clipped by 0 bases and J by 6 bases, with 5 bases between them. The CDR3 here is CASSQDGAGELFF. The CDR3 nucleotides are TGCGCCAGCAGCCAAGACGGAGCCGGGGAGCTGTTTTTT.